These T cell receptor beta chains were read from a single sample in a study of T cells in tuberculosis. The repertoire was sequenced with immunoSEQ multiplex PCR; TCRdb's copy has only in-frame clones and lacks some. The profile shows more than 20,000 clones, around 82% of them singletons. Sequences were derived from PBMCs, sampled at tuberculosis diagnosis. These receptors were obtained from an adult with tuberculosis. CDR3s include the opening cysteine and the closing phenylalanine or tryptophan. D genes are given only for firm matches. Only some rows state a clone size, as once, few, many or a class for expanded clones.

NA,TRBV27,TRBJ1-1,TRBD1,TGTGCCAGCAGTATTCGGGACAGCCGAACTGAAGCTTTCTTT,CASSIRDSRTEAFF
NA,TRBV9,TRBJ2-1,NA,TGTGCCAGCAGCGTAGGAAGGAACAGCCCAGAGCAGTTCTTC,CASSVGRNSPEQFF
NA,TRBV6-1,TRBJ2-3,NA,TGTGCCAGCAGAGCTACTAAGGGGGATACGCAGTATTTT,CASRATKGDTQYF
NA,TRBV5-6,TRBJ1-2,NA,TGTGCCAGCAGCGGACTCTTGGACCCAGGGGCTGGCTACACCTTC,CASSGLLDPGAGYTF
NA,TRBV2,TRBJ2-1,NA,TGTGCCAGCAGTGCTCGTGGCGGTTACAATGAGCAGTTCTTC,CASSARGGYNEQFF
NA,TRBV6-6,TRBJ2-1,TRBD2,TGTGCCAGCAGTGCCGGGACTAGCGGGGGGGACAATGAGCAGTTCTTC,CASSAGTSGGDNEQFF
few,TRBV9,TRBJ2-1,NA,TGTGCCAGCAGCGTAGTGGCGGGGAATGAGCAGTTCTTC,CASSVVAGNEQFF
NA,TRBV4-2,TRBJ2-1,TRBD2,TGTGCCAGCAGCCTCTTCATAGCGGGAGATCACAATGAGCAGTTCTTC,CASSLFIAGDHNEQFF
NA,TRBV5-5,TRBJ1-2,NA,TGTGCCAGCAGCTTGTCGAGCTATGGCTACACCTTC,CASSLSSYGYTF
once,TRBV7-2,TRBJ1-2,NA,TGTGCCAGCAGCTTAGGCCTTACCGGGGGGAATGGCTACACCTTC,CASSLGLTGGNGYTF
NA,TRBV10-3,TRBJ1-1,NA,TGTGCCATCAACACAGGTTCTCCTGAAGCTTTCTTT,CAINTGSPEAFF
NA,TRBV6-5,TRBJ1-2,TRBD1,TGTGCCAGCAGTGTCTCCGGACAGGGGAACTATGGCTACACCTTC,CASSVSGQGNYGYTF
NA,TRBV6-5,TRBJ2-1,TRBD2,TGTGCCAGCAGCCCCGATGGGGGGGGCAATGAGCAGTTCTTC,CASSPDGGGNEQFF